These 6 T cell receptor beta chains came from one sample sequenced in a study of beta chain features in type 1 diabetes. TCRB transcripts that were expressed got sequenced, as all of the isolated RNA had been reverse transcribed. Profiled with immunoSEQ multiplex PCR; TCRdb holds only in-frame clones, not every one. In the table there are around 180,000 clones, about 12% of which are singletons. Sequenced input: central memory CD4+ T cells from blood. The receptors were gathered from a woman in her late teens or twenties in good health.

The V gene is TRBV2, the J gene TRBJ1-1, with TRBD1 matching 11 bases. The germline V gene has CDR1 SNHLY and CDR2 FYNNEI. The CDR3 runs 13 residues. V shed 4 bases and J 11 bases; nucleotides not matched to a gene: 6. The DNA for the CDR3 is TGTGCCAGCAGTGGGACAGGGGGCGCCGACGCTTTCTTT. Translating it yields CASSGTGGADAFF.

This chain uses TRBV6-5 with TRBJ2-7; the match to TRBD1 covers 9 bases. CDR3 length: 15 residues. Germline V gene lookup returns CDR1 MNHEY and CDR2 SVGAGI. V was clipped by 0 bases and J by 2 bases; unmatched bases: 2. The CDR3 DNA is TGTGCCAGCAGTTACTCACGGACAGGGGCCTACGAGCAGTACTTC. The encoded protein is CASSYSRTGAYEQYF.

The J gene is TRBJ1-5, the V gene TRBV2; a weak D match, TRBD1 (5 bases). There are 15 residues in the CDR3. V was shortened by 6 bases and J by 0 bases, with 12 bases between the two germline ends. Germline assignment: CDR1 SNHLY and CDR2 FYNNEI. As DNA, the CDR3 is TGTGCCAGCAGGGATGGACATCTTAGCAATCAGCCCCAGCATTTT. Protein sequence: CASRDGHLSNQPQHF.

This clone was found many times. V usage is TRBV29-1 and J usage is TRBJ2-6; no reliable D call. V lost 0 bases and J 2 bases, leaving 8 bases between the germline ends. This CDR3 has 15 amino acids. Germline assignment: CDR1 SQVTM and CDR2 ANQGSEA. The CDR3 region has the DNA TGCAGCGTTGAAGATCCTAAGCCTGGGGCCAACGTCCTGACTTTC. Amino acid sequence: CSVEDPKPGANVLTF.

The V gene is TRBV27, the J gene TRBJ2-7, with 9 nucleotides matching TRBD2. The V gene end was trimmed by 2 bases and the J gene end by 1 base; junction bases not matched to a gene: 12. The CDR3 runs to 18 residues. Germline values: CDR1 MNHEY, CDR2 SMNVEV (reference sequence). This CDR3 is CASSLRVVAGAGSYEQYF. The CDR3 region has the DNA TGTGCCAGCAGTTTAAGAGTGGTAGCGGGAGCAGGGTCCTACGAGCAGTACTTC.

In its sample, this clone was seen a few times. This chain connects TRBV29-1 to TRBJ1-5; D is possibly TRBD1 (5 bases). Germline-derived CDR1 and CDR2 are SQVTM and ANQGSEA. V lost 8 bases to trimming and J lost 5 bases, with 13 bases between them. The CDR3 extends over 12 amino acids. In DNA form, the CDR3 reads TGCAGCACCGGGGGAGTGGATCAGCCCCAGCATTTT. Its protein is CSTGGVDQPQHF.